Each of the 32 T cell receptor beta chains below was sequenced from the same sample in a study of early T cells in non-severe SARS-CoV-2 infection. TCRdb called the 5' RACE reads again in MiXCR, with one record for every CDR3 protein. The sample includes about 59,000 distinct CDR3 sequences, around 12% of them seen just once. The sequenced material came from whole blood. Receptors originate from an adult who was a healthcare worker with PCR-confirmed SARS-CoV-2 infection or an uninfected control (not recorded which).

There are many counts of this clonotype. The genes are TRBV27 and TRBJ2-7, with TRBD1 as a possible D gene (6 bases). The V end lost 7 bases, the J end lost 6 bases, and 19 bases lay between the germline ends. This CDR3 is built from 14 residues. Germline lookup yields CDR1 MNHEY and CDR2 SMNVEV (reference sequence). The CDR3 sequence: CASKRGKFSTEQYF. The DNA of the CDR3 is TGTGCCAGCAAAAGGGGGAAGTTTTCTACCGAGCAGTACTTC.

This clonotype has ten or more counts. The chain couples TRBV28 to TRBJ1-5; maybe TRBD1 (6 bases). V shed 1 base and J shed 1 base, with 14 bases lying between them. CDR1 is MDHEN and CDR2 is SYDVKM in the germline V gene. This CDR3 contains 17 residues. CDR3 sequence (DNA): TGTGCCAGCAGTTTATCGAACAGGGTCAGAAGCAATCAGCCCCAGCATTTT. It translates to CASSLSNRVRSNQPQHF.

This clonotype was counted many times. The chain joins TRBV6-1 to TRBJ2-7; no firm D call. The V gene's germline CDR1 is MNHNS and CDR2 SASEGT. V gave up 7 bases and J gave up 3 bases, with 10 bases separating them. The CDR3 is made up of 12 amino acids. CDR3 coding DNA: TGTGCCAGCAAGGCCAGAATCTACGAGCAGTACTTC. Amino acid sequence: CASKARIYEQYF.

In this sample, this clonotype turned up many times. The genes are TRBV6-6 and TRBJ2-1; 9 bases match TRBD2. CDR1 and CDR2 (germline): MNHNY, SVGAGI (reference sequence). The CDR3 is 15 amino acids. With 6 bases clipped from V and 6 bases from J, the junction kept 9 bases outside the gene matches. CDR3 sequence: CASRSRTSAVNEQFF. As DNA, the CDR3 is TGTGCCAGCAGGAGTAGGACTAGCGCTGTCAATGAGCAGTTCTTC.

The chain is built from TRBV11-2 and TRBJ1-1; TRBD1 agrees at 8 bases. Germline CDR1 SGHAT, CDR2 FQNNGV. V lost 6 bases, J lost 1 base, and 7 bases stayed unmatched. This CDR3 contains 15 residues. CDR3 amino acids: CASRPRTGTNTEAFF. CDR3 sequence (DNA): TGTGCCAGCAGACCCCGGACAGGGACGAACACTGAAGCTTTCTTT.

This clonotype occurred many times. The chain uses TRBV28 and TRBJ1-5; D ambiguous. This CDR3 region has 12 residues. V gave up 3 bases and J gave up 10 bases, with 10 bases separating them. The germline V gene has CDR1 MDHEN and CDR2 SYDVKM. CDR3: CASSFREAPQHF. The CDR3 DNA reads as TGTGCCAGCAGTTTCCGGGAAGCCCCCCAGCATTTT.

This clonotype was found many times. This sequence joins TRBV29-1 and TRBJ2-1, with 9 positions matching TRBD2. V lost 2 bases, J lost 2 bases, and 10 bases stayed unmatched. The CDR3 runs to 17 residues. Germline V gene lookup returns CDR1 SQVTM and CDR2 ANQGSEA. In nucleotides, the CDR3 is TGCAGCGTTGAACGCCCCTCTAGCGGGAACGCCTACAATGAGCAGTTCTTC. Its protein product is CSVERPSSGNAYNEQFF.

The chain combines TRBV12-3 or TRBV12-4 with TRBJ2-7; a weak D match, TRBD2 (5 bases). The CDR3 consists of 15 residues. Trimming shortened V by 2 bases and J by 1 base, and 12 bases separated the two germline ends. Here the CDR3 DNA reads TGTGCCAGCAGTTTACCCGGGGATACGTCCTACGAGCAGTACTTC. It specifies CASSLPGDTSYEQYF.

The chain links TRBV11-3 to TRBJ2-3; D might be TRBD1 (5 bases). Trimming pared 5 bases from V and 4 bases from J, leaving 16 bases between. Per germline, CDR1 SGHNT and CDR2 YENEEA. The CDR3 has 15 residues. The CDR3 coding sequence is TGTGCCAGCAGCCCAGGTGTACAGGAACCAGATACGCAGTATTTT. Amino acids: CASSPGVQEPDTQYF.

There are many counts of this clonotype. This CDR3 is CASSLQTDTQYF. Here the CDR3 DNA reads TGTGCCAGCAGCTTACAAACAGATACGCAGTATTTT. V and J are TRBV13 and TRBJ2-3; D gene uncertain. The length of the CDR3 is 12 residues. Germline values: CDR1 PRHDT, CDR2 FYEKMQ (reference sequence). Trimming left V 2 bases short and J 3 bases short, with 3 bases between.

In this sample, this clonotype turned up many times. This chain connects TRBV5-4 to TRBJ2-3; 9 bases are shared with TRBD2. The CDR3 contains 18 residues. J lost 0 bases, V lost 4 bases, and 12 bases had no gene match. Germline CDR1 and CDR2: SGHNT and YYREEE (reference sequence). In DNA, the CDR3 is TGTGCCAGCAGCCCCTTAGCGGGAGCGTCTTCTAGCACAGATACGCAGTATTTT. As protein: CASSPLAGASSSTDTQYF.

Many counts were recorded for this clonotype. The CDR3 loop is CASSQDGLRYF. DNA for the CDR3: TGTGCCAGCAGCCAGGACGGCCTAAGGTACTTC. The chain uses TRBV5-4 and TRBJ2-7; D is undetermined. This CDR3 comprises 11 residues. The V end was cut by 4 bases, the J end by 12 bases, with 14 bases between. Germline CDR1 and CDR2: SGHNT and YYREEE (reference sequence). Full variable domain (rest looked up from reference TRBV5-4 and TRBJ2-7): ETGVTQSPTHLIKTRGQQVTLRCSSQSGHNTVSWYQQALGQGPQFIFQYYREEENGRGNFPPRFSGLQFPNYSSELNVNALELDDSALYLCASSQDGLRYFGPGTRLTVT.

This clonotype was counted ten times or more. This chain connects TRBV5-6 to TRBJ2-7; possibly TRBD2 for D (5 bases). The CDR3 covers 14 residues. Germline CDR1 is SGHDT and CDR2 is YYEEEE. Between the trimmed V and J ends, which lost 9 bases and 0 bases, there was a span of 16 bases. CDR3 in DNA: TGTGCCACCGGCGCGGGCTTTAGCTCCTACGAGCAGTACTTC. Its translation: CATGAGFSSYEQYF.

For this clonotype: A clone one base away is much larger, so this may be a read error. The CDR3 region has the DNA TGTGCCAGGAGCCAAGTAGCGGGAAGCACAGATACGCAGTATTTT. It is translated as CARSQVAGSTDTQYF. This rearrangement joins TRBV3-1 to TRBJ2-3, with TRBD2 matching over 8 bases. The germline V gene has CDR1 LGHDT and CDR2 YNNKEL (reference sequence). The CDR3 covers 15 residues.

The V gene is TRBV29-1, the J gene TRBJ1-1; 9 bases fit TRBD1. The V gene end was trimmed by 3 bases and the J gene end by 3 bases; junction bases not matched to a gene: 2. Germline CDR1 SQVTM, CDR2 ANQGSEA. The CDR3 runs 13 residues. CDR3 sequence: CSVEDRGYTEAFF. The CDR3 coding sequence is TGCAGCGTTGAGGACAGGGGATACACTGAAGCTTTCTTT.

The V call is TRBV7-9, the J call TRBJ2-7; 9 positions agree with TRBD2. The CDR3 spans 15 residues. V lost 5 bases and J lost 4; bases outside the gene matches: 9. The germline gives CDR1 SEHNR, CDR2 FQNEAQ (reference sequence). CDR3 DNA sequence: TGTGCCAGCAGCACCCAGACTAGCGGCCGGTACGAGCAGTACTTC. It encodes CASSTQTSGRYEQYF.

The table lists this clonotype with many counts. The chain couples TRBV28 to TRBJ1-2; D is undetermined. The CDR3 has 12 residues. Looked up from germline, CDR1 is MDHEN and CDR2 is SYDVKM. Trimming took off 3 bases at V and 5 bases at J, with 7 bases between the two ends. The CDR3 loop reads CASSFTEYGYTF. Here the CDR3 DNA reads TGTGCCAGCAGTTTCACTGAATATGGCTACACCTTC.

This chain joins TRBV29-1 and TRBJ2-2, with D possibly TRBD2 on 5 matching bases. V was cut by 7 bases and J by 0 bases, with 9 bases left in between. CDR1 SQVTM and CDR2 ANQGSEA come from the germline V gene. The CDR3 runs to 13 residues. The CDR3 spells CSAGLSNTGELFF. The DNA of the CDR3 is TGCAGCGCAGGACTCTCGAACACCGGGGAGCTGTTTTTT.

This clonotype was detected many times. The rearrangement joins TRBV5-5 to TRBJ2-3, with D maybe TRBD2 (7 bases). Trimming removed 2 bases from V and 4 bases from J, with 8 bases in between. The CDR3 is made up of 13 amino acids. The germline V gene has CDR1 SGHKS and CDR2 YYEKEE (reference sequence). The CDR3 here is CASSLGGADTQYF. CDR3 coding DNA: TGTGCCAGCAGCTTAGGGGGGGCAGATACGCAGTATTTT.

The V and J genes are TRBV28 and TRBJ2-3; D might be TRBD2 (5 bases). Germline V lookup: CDR1 MDHEN, CDR2 SYDVKM. The CDR3 runs to 15 residues. V was cut by 3 bases and J by 3 bases, with 13 bases left in between. The CDR3 sequence is CASSLEAWATDTQYF. The CDR3 DNA is TGTGCCAGCAGTTTGGAGGCATGGGCGACAGATACGCAGTATTTT.

This clonotype was seen more than once but under ten times. This rearrangement joins TRBV29-1 to TRBJ2-7; tentative D call: TRBD1 (5 bases). With 1 base removed from V and 2 bases from J, the gap between germline ends came to 6 bases. Per the germline V gene, CDR1 is SQVTM and CDR2 is ANQGSEA. The CDR3 is made up of 12 amino acids. The CDR3 region has the DNA TGCAGCGTTGAAGGGGGCCCCTACGAGCAGTACTTC. Translation: CSVEGGPYEQYF.

This clonotype showed up just a few times. The chain links TRBV9 to TRBJ1-2; a weak D match, TRBD1 (5 bases). This CDR3 is built from 14 residues. Trimming left V 7 bases short and J 4 bases short, with 17 bases between. Germline CDR1 is SGDLS and CDR2 is YYNGEE. CDR3 loop: CASSTGGKGYGYTF. CDR3 nucleotide sequence: TGTGCCAGCTCTACGGGGGGGAAAGGCTATGGCTACACCTTC.

This clonotype was picked up many times. This chain links TRBV6-5 with TRBJ1-1; no clear D. V lost 7 bases and J lost 2, with 11 bases in between. Germline-derived CDR1 and CDR2 are MNHEY and SVGAGI. There are 13 residues in the CDR3. The CDR3 DNA is TGTGCCAGCACCGCCTCCGGAAACACTGAAGCTTTCTTT. The encoded protein is CASTASGNTEAFF.

This clonotype has ten or more counts. V gene TRBV9 combines with J gene TRBJ2-2, with 7 nucleotides matching TRBD1. The CDR3 runs to 14 residues. The trim removed 0 bases at V and 5 bases at J, leaving 1 base unmatched. Per the germline V gene, CDR1 is SGDLS and CDR2 is YYNGEE. The CDR3 loop is CASSVVQGTGELFF. CDR3 DNA: TGTGCCAGCAGCGTAGTACAGGGGACCGGGGAGCTGTTTTTT.

This clonotype was observed many times. The V call is TRBV6-5, the J call TRBJ1-6; TRBD1 matches at 9 bases. CDR1 is MNHEY and CDR2 is SVGAGI in the germline V gene. The junction had 8 bases not matched to a gene; V was cut back by 5 bases and J by 9 bases. This CDR3 is 15 amino acids long. The CDR3 region is CASSRAGTGLSPLHF. The DNA of the CDR3 is TGTGCCAGCAGTAGAGCCGGGACAGGGCTTTCACCCCTCCACTTT.

Relative to its sample, this clonotype is medium-sized. This sequence joins TRBV19 and TRBJ1-5; TRBD1 agrees at 8 bases. After removal of 4 bases from V and 5 bases from J, the junction contained 10 bases not matched to a gene. Germline assignment: CDR1 LNHDA and CDR2 SQIVND (reference sequence). The CDR3 length is 16 residues. Here the CDR3 reads CASSTGGDLRYQPQHF. CDR3 bases: TGTGCCAGTAGTACAGGGGGCGATCTTAGGTATCAGCCCCAGCATTTT.

This clonotype was observed many times. The rearrangement joins TRBV12-3 or TRBV12-4 to TRBJ2-3, with D possibly being TRBD2 (6 bases). The CDR3 sequence is 16 residues long. V was trimmed by 5 bases and J by 2 bases, leaving 17 bases between them. DNA of the CDR3: TGTGCCAGCAGTCCCCGGGTAGCGGATCTCACAGATACGCAGTATTTT. Translation: CASSPRVADLTDTQYF.

In this sample, this clonotype turned up a few times. V and J are TRBV12-3 or TRBV12-4 and TRBJ2-3; weak D call: TRBD2 (6 bases). V was shortened by 3 bases and J by 8 bases, with 21 bases between the two germline ends. The CDR3 has 16 amino acids. This CDR3 reads CASSFSSAGQAGTQYF. In nucleotides, the CDR3 is TGTGCCAGCAGTTTTAGCTCTGCGGGGCAGGCTGGTACGCAGTATTTT.

This clonotype appeared many times. This chain connects TRBV4-1 to TRBJ2-3; D remains ambiguous. Germline loops: CDR1 MGHRA, CDR2 YSYEKL. Trimming pared 0 bases from V and 5 bases from J, leaving 15 bases between. The CDR3 runs to 16 residues. CDR3 bases: TGCGCCAGCAGCCAAGAAGGTCAGAGTACCTTAGATACGCAGTATTTT. Its protein product is CASSQEGQSTLDTQYF.

Many counts were recorded for this clonotype. V and J are TRBV20-1 and TRBJ2-7, with no clear D. The CDR3 is made up of 16 amino acids. Deletions cut 2 bases from V and 1 base from J, with 18 bases between. Germline V gives CDR1 DFQATT, CDR2 SNEGSKA (reference sequence). The CDR3 coding sequence is TGCAGTGCTAGATCCCTCCCGGTAAAGGGATCCTACGAGCAGTACTTC. This encodes CSARSLPVKGSYEQYF.

This clonotype showed up just a few times. The genes are TRBV27 and TRBJ1-2; 7 bases line up with TRBD1. CDR1 MNHEY and CDR2 SMNVEV come from the germline V gene (reference sequence). The CDR3 has 13 amino acids. The J segment lost 4 bases and the V segment lost 2 bases, leaving 1 base of the junction unmatched. The CDR3 sequence is CASSLPGGYGYTF. CDR3 DNA sequence: TGTGCCAGCAGTTTACCAGGGGGCTATGGCTACACCTTC.

The chain employs TRBV28 and TRBJ1-1; D ambiguous. Trimming left V 6 bases short and J 1 base short, with 6 bases between. Germline loops: CDR1 MDHEN, CDR2 SYDVKM. The CDR3 length is 12 residues. The CDR3 spells CASRYRNTEAFF. CDR3 coding DNA: TGTGCCAGCAGATACAGGAACACTGAAGCTTTCTTT.